The entry below gives a single T cell receptor beta chain sequence along with its context. The antigen remains unidentified. This sample was included in a study of cytotoxic CD8 clonotypes in ibrutinib-treated CLL. Study outcomes and limitations: Clonality increased at ibrutinib response, then returned toward baseline at progression. Starting clonality was above that of age-matched healthy donors and tracked circulating CD8+ T-cell counts. Public clonotypes, an uncommon group, contracted or remained stable on treatment.

Method: immunoSEQ multiplex PCR; TCRdb's copy keeps in-frame clones and lacks some. The data contain some 310,000 clones, about 80% of them singletons. Unmatched junction bases numbered 9, after V lost 1 base and J lost 4 bases. Germline V gene data show CDR1 as LGHNA and CDR2 as YSLEER. The CDR3 totals 16 residues. The TCR comes from a human donor with chronic lymphocytic leukemia. Sequences were derived from PBMCs, sampled before ibrutinib treatment. V usage is TRBV4-3 and J usage is TRBJ2-5, with TRBD2 identical over 7 bases. CDR3 DNA sequence: TGCGCCAGCAGCCAAGCCATCTCTAGCGGAGGAGAGACCCAGTACTTC. Translated, it gives CASSQAISSGGETQYF.